Listed below are T cell receptor beta chains from one sample, sequenced in a study of molecular identifiers for immune sequencing clone quantification. TCRdb re-derived calls from the PCR reads in MiXCR, one entry per CDR3 protein. The data contain tens of thousands of distinct CDR3 sequences, about a fifth of them singletons. Source material: naive CD8+ T cells from blood, with Jurkat cell RNA spiked in. The receptors shown here come from a human donor in good health. Some libraries in this study had Jurkat cell RNA spiked in. The CDR3 runs from the conserved cysteine through the conserved F or W. A D gene is named only where the DNA matches it firmly. Clone size is not always given. Where it is, it says once, few, many or a class for expanded clones.

abundance	v_gene	j_gene	d_gene	CDR3aa	CDR3nt
many	TRBV28	TRBJ1-1	TRBD1	CASIETGGKAFF	TGTGCCAGTATCGAGACAGGGGGAAAAGCTTTCTTT
.	TRBV9	TRBJ1-4	TRBD1	CASSTGTVINEKLFF	TGTGCCAGCAGTACCGGGACAGTTATTAATGAAAAACTGTTTTTT
.	TRBV29-1	TRBJ2-1	.	CSVEFPRLDSYNEQFF	TGCAGCGTTGAATTCCCTAGACTAGACTCCTACAATGAGCAGTTCTTC
many	TRBV2	TRBJ1-5	.	CASSQGQGVQPQHF	TGTGCCAGCAGTCAGGGGCAGGGAGTTCAGCCCCAGCATTTT
few	TRBV6-5	TRBJ2-1	TRBD2	CASSDGTSGYNEQFF	TGTGCCAGCAGCGACGGGACTAGCGGGTACAATGAGCAGTTCTTC
many	TRBV24-1	TRBJ2-2	.	CATSDADRLTGELFF	TGTGCCACCAGTGACGCGGACAGACTCACCGGGGAGCTGTTTTTT
many	TRBV28	TRBJ2-7	.	CASSWGTQNYEQYF	TGTGCCAGCAGTTGGGGGACACAGAACTACGAGCAGTACTTC
.	TRBV12-3/TRBV12-4	TRBJ2-4	TRBD2	CASSLTSGDGRYF	TGTGCCAGCAGTTTGACTAGCGGGGATGGGCGGTACTTC
many	TRBV7-3	TRBJ2-3	TRBD1	CASSPHTGTGVTDTQYF	TGTGCCAGCAGCCCTCACACCGGGACAGGGGTCACAGATACGCAGTATTTT
few	TRBV12-3/TRBV12-4	TRBJ1-5	TRBD1	CAIASGGGRGSNQPQHF	TGTGCCATCGCCTCAGGGGGGGGAAGGGGAAGCAATCAGCCCCAGCATTTT
.	TRBV7-9	TRBJ2-1	TRBD2	CASSPGLAGEVEQFF	TGTGCCAGCAGCCCCGGACTAGCGGGAGAGGTTGAGCAGTTCTTC
.	TRBV11-3	TRBJ2-7	.	CASSSLTGREKYEQYF	TGTGCCAGCAGCTCCCTGACGGGGAGAGAGAAATACGAGCAGTACTTC
.	TRBV19	TRBJ2-1	.	CASSIGPRWNLPSSYNEQFF	TGTGCCAGTAGTATAGGACCCCGTTGGAACTTACCGAGCTCCTACAATGAGCAGTTCTTC
many	TRBV28	TRBJ2-7	TRBD1	CASSPRTGVYEQYF	TGTGCCAGCAGTCCCCGGACAGGGGTTTACGAGCAGTACTTC
many	TRBV10-3	TRBJ2-7	TRBD2	CAISESGSAGAYEQYF	TGTGCCATCAGTGAGTCAGGGAGCGCGGGGGCCTACGAGCAGTACTTC
many	TRBV13	TRBJ1-4	.	CASSSRPRDEKLFF	TGTGCCAGCAGCTCCCGCCCCCGGGATGAAAAACTGTTTTTT
.	TRBV27	TRBJ2-7	.	CASCRGRTYEQYF	TGTGCCAGCTGCCGTGGACGGACCTACGAGCAGTACTTC
.	TRBV12-3/TRBV12-4	TRBJ2-7	TRBD2	CASSGVAGGYEQYF	TGTGCCAGCAGTGGGGTAGCGGGAGGTTACGAGCAGTACTTC
.	TRBV12-3/TRBV12-4	TRBJ2-1	.	CASSLGGGLQFF	TGTGCCAGCAGTTTAGGGGGCGGCCTACAGTTCTTC
many	TRBV10-3	TRBJ2-7	.	CAISEEEARLYEQYF	TGTGCCATCAGTGAGGAGGAGGCTAGGCTGTACGAGCAGTACTTC
many	TRBV28	TRBJ2-5	.	CASRVRRYQETQYF	TGTGCCAGCAGGGTCCGGCGGTACCAAGAGACCCAGTACTTC
few	TRBV19	TRBJ1-4	TRBD1	CASSEQGVNEKLFF	TGTGCCAGTAGTGAACAGGGGGTTAATGAAAAACTGTTTTTT
many	TRBV29-1	TRBJ1-2	.	CSVVIPRPEGYTF	TGCAGCGTTGTTATACCGAGGCCGGAGGGCTACACCTTC
many	TRBV12-3/TRBV12-4	TRBJ2-3	TRBD1	CASSGRTGSGPDTQYF	TGTGCCAGCAGTGGGAGGACAGGGAGTGGTCCAGATACGCAGTATTTT
few	TRBV19	TRBJ2-7	TRBD2	CASSKSGSAYEQYF	TGTGCCAGTAGTAAGAGCGGGAGCGCCTACGAGCAGTACTTC
many	TRBV15	TRBJ2-5	.	CATSHGFGSGEETQYF	TGTGCCACCTCTCATGGATTTGGTTCGGGGGAAGAGACCCAGTACTTC
many	TRBV27	TRBJ2-7	.	CASSVAGSRYEQYF	TGTGCCAGCAGTGTTGCTGGGAGCAGATACGAGCAGTACTTC
many	TRBV7-9	TRBJ1-4	.	CASSLSGPPDTEKLFF	TGTGCCAGCAGCTTATCGGGCCCTCCGGATACTGAAAAACTGTTTTTT
many	TRBV6-2/TRBV6-3	TRBJ1-1	.	CASVPYPGETGNTEAFF	TGTGCCAGCGTCCCATACCCAGGGGAGACGGGCAACACTGAAGCTTTCTTT
.	TRBV30	TRBJ2-1	TRBD2	CAWSGSGIVSYSEQFF	TGTGCCTGGAGTGGGAGCGGGATAGTTTCCTACAGTGAGCAGTTCTTC
.	TRBV7-2	TRBJ2-2	.	CASSLALINTGELFF	TGTGCCAGCAGCTTAGCGTTGATTAACACCGGGGAGCTGTTTTTT
once	TRBV5-1	TRBJ2-7	TRBD1	CASSLVPTGDTFYEQYF	TGCGCCAGCAGCCTCGTCCCAACAGGGGACACCTTCTACGAGCAGTACTTC
many	TRBV6-1	TRBJ2-7	TRBD1	CASIPAGGFYEQYF	TGTGCCAGCATTCCCGCAGGGGGCTTTTACGAGCAGTACTTC